The T cell receptor beta chain under discussion was sequenced for a study of beta chain features in type 1 diabetes (dated by TCRdb to 2016 to 2019). In the study overall: Patients and healthy donors did not differ in mean age, gender distribution, total cell number or subset yield. Across all samples, some 99 million sorted cells were examined, and cell number per subset correlated strongly with RNA yield. In the study, TCRB repertoires of sorted circulating CD4+ T cell subsets from recently diagnosed type 1 diabetes patients were compared with those of matched healthy donors. Regulatory and stem cell-like memory subsets were obtained from only 8 patients and roughly 8 healthy donors, while naive and central memory subsets were obtained from all 28 donors. Summary of the overall study and its limitations: Patients with type 1 diabetes made fewer insertions and deleted more nucleotides at VDJ recombination sites, implying thymic rearrangement abnormalities. Naive, central memory and regulatory TCRB repertoires appeared to be more similar among patients than among healthy donors. Because the HLA sub-analyses included only small numbers of individuals, any influence of HLA type on TCRB rearrangement was left unresolved. A moderate but significant shortening of TCRB CDR3 length was observed in type 1 diabetes patients in all four CD4+ subsets. Shorter templates might have been favored by PCR, but patient and control samples were amplified and corrected together, so both groups would have been affected equally by any skew. Because cDNA rather than genomic DNA was sequenced, highly expressing activated cells could have been over-represented, although no difference in activation and CD3 levels was found between groups.

The High Capacity cDNA Reverse Transcription Kit was used to reverse transcribe all of the isolated RNA, meaning that expressed TCRB transcripts were what got sequenced. Naive, central memory and regulatory T cell samples underwent deep immunoSEQ sequencing, averaging approximately 3.5 million total reads per sample. After sorted cells were lysed in RLT buffer, RNA was extracted with DNase-treated RNeasy Micro or Mini kits, with the choice depending on cell number. To prevent cross-contamination, every cell subset was processed on its own, while patient and healthy donor samples were processed together. TCRB sequences were amplified from cDNA with the immunoSEQ multiplex PCR, producing 87-bp fragments spanning the CDR3 region. Sequencing of the amplicons was done on the Illumina HiSeq platform. The authors' analysis ran thus. Synthetic template baselines were used to correct PCR bias computationally, reads within Hamming distance 2 were collapsed together, and singletons that could not be merged were discarded. Reads were aligned to IMGT to assign V, D and J genes, CDR3 length, and insertions or deletions at six rearrangement sites. Clonotype counts were normalized to sorted cell number within each subset before computing true diversity and Gini coefficients with the tcR R package. Repertoire sharing was quantified using the overlap coefficient calculated on TCRB nucleotide sequences. Out-of-frame TCRB sequences from naive cells were analyzed as a proxy for the pre-selection repertoire. Here the immuneACCESS table is served through TCRdb, limited to in-frame sequences with V and J called. Missing clones are a known gap in these copies; in checked studies unresolved V genes cover under half, and the rest lacks a known reason. V, J and clone size are taken as reported in that table, and D and trimming were inferred from the DNA itself. For this sample there are approximately 330,000 clones; about 10% appear just once. About 0.014% of the sample is held by the ten biggest clonotypes.

With regard to this clone: It has no known antigen specificity. No per-base quality is available; no much larger clone lies one base away.

At the junction V is shortened by 2 bases and J by 2 bases; bases outside the gene matches: 12. The germline V gene specifies KGHSH as CDR1 and LQKENI as CDR2. The CDR3 spans 17 residues, from the cysteine through the phenylalanine. The read is trimmed to its CDR3 DNA, 51 bases read in frame from base 1. Each donor gave one peripheral blood draw, averaging roughly 100 mL, which was collected into heparinised tubes. Using a panel that included CD45RO, CCR7, CD25, CD127, CD95 and CD27, naive, central memory, regulatory and stem cell-like memory CD4+ T cells were sorted on a BD FACSAria II. Every sorted population had a purity above 95%. PBMCs were separated immediately by Lymphoprep density gradient centrifugation and were stained directly, without being cultured. So that batch effects would be minimized, each experiment stained and sorted samples in pairs, pairing one healthy donor with one patient.

The receptor was derived from a woman in her 30s in good health. The sequenced material came from naive CD4+ T cells from blood. Reading the label with the study, this specimen's cell subset or site is: true naive CD4+ T cells. The receptor chain draws on TRBV18 and TRBJ2-7; 7 middle bases align to TRBD2. This receptor carries the CDR3 CASSPVRVAGRAYEQYF. The bases read TGTGCCAGCTCACCAGTGAGGGTAGCGGGCCGTGCCTACGAGCAGTACTTC.